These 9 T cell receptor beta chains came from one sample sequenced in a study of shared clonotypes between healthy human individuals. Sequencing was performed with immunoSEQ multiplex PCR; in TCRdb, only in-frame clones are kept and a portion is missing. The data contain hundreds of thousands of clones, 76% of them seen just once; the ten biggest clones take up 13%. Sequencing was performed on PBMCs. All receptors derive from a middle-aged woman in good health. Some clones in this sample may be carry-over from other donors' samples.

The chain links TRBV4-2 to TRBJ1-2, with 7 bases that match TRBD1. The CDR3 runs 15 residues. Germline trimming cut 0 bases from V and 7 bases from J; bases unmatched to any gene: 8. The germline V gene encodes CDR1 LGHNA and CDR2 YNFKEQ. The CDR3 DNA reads TGTGCCAGCAGCCAAGAAACAGGGGAGGGATCTGGCTACACCTTC. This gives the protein CASSQETGEGSGYTF.

CDR3: CASSGLAPADTQYF. In DNA form, the CDR3 reads TGTGCCAGCAGCGGTCTAGCACCCGCAGATACGCAGTATTTT. This chain links TRBV2 with TRBJ2-3, with TRBD2 as a possible D gene (5 bases). V dropped 6 bases and J dropped 4 bases, with 14 bases sitting between them. The CDR3 contains 14 residues. CDR1 and CDR2 (germline): SNHLY, FYNNEI. Full variable domain (missing parts from reference TRBV2 and TRBJ2-3): EPEVTQTPSHQVTQMGQEVILRCVPISNHLYFYWYRQILGQKVEFLVSFYNNEISEKSEIFDDQFSVERPDGSNFTLKIRSTKLEDSAMYFCASSGLAPADTQYFGPGTRLTVL.

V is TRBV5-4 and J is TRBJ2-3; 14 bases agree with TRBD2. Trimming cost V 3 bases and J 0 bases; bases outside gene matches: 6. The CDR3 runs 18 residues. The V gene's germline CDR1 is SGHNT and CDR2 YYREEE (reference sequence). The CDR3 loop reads CASSSGTSGSGSTDTQYF. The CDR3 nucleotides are TGTGCCAGCAGCTCCGGGACTAGCGGGAGCGGTAGCACAGATACGCAGTATTTT.

CDR3 sequence reads: CASSLDLAGGTQYF. The DNA for the CDR3 is TGTGCCAGCAGCTTAGATTTAGCGGGGGGGACCCAGTACTTC. The V call is TRBV11-2, the J call TRBJ2-5; TRBD2 aligns across 10 bases. This CDR3 has 14 residues. V lost 0 bases and J lost 7; bases outside the gene matches: 2. Germline-derived CDR1 and CDR2 are SGHAT and FQNNGV.

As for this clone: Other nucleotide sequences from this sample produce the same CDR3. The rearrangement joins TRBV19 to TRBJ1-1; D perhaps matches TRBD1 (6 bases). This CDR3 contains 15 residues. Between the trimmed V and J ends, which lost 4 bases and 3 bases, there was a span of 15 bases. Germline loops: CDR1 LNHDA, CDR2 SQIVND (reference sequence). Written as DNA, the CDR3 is TGTGCCAGTAGTACCCTGCTTAGGGGGGACACTGAAGCTTTCTTT. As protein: CASSTLLRGDTEAFF.

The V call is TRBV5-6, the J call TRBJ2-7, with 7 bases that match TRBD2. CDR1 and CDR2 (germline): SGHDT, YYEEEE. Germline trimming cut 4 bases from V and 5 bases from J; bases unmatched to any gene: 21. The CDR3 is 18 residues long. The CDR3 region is CASSPSGAVNPVSDEQYF. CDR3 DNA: TGTGCCAGCAGCCCCAGCGGGGCCGTTAATCCGGTTTCGGACGAGCAGTACTTC.

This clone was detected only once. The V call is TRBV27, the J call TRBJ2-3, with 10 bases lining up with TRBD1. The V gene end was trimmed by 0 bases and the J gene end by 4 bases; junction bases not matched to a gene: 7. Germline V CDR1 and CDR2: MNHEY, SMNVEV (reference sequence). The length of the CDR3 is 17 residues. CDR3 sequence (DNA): TGTGCCAGCAGTTTATCGGGGGACAGGGGTCTATCAGATACGCAGTATTTT. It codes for CASSLSGDRGLSDTQYF.

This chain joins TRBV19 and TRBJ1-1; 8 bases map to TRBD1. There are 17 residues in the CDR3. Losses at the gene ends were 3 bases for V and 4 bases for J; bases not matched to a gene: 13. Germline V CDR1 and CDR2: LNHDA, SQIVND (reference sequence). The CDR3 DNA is TGTGCCAGTAGTATGGGGGGACAGGCGGGGATGAGCACTGAAGCTTTCTTT. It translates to CASSMGGQAGMSTEAFF.

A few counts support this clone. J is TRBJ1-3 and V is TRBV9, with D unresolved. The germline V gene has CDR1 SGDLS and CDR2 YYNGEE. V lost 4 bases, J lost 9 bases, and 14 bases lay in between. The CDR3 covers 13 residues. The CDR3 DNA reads TGTGCCAGCAGCCCCTGGGAGGGAGGCACCATATATTTT. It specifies CASSPWEGGTIYF.